The rows below give T cell receptor beta chains drawn from one sample of a study of blood T cell repertoires in COVID-19. Repertoires were generated with immunoSEQ multiplex PCR, while TCRdb's copy carries only in-frame clones and drops some. Among around 450,000 clones listed, roughly 90% were seen once. The sample consisted of PBMCs or T cells enriched from blood (not recorded which). The receptor source for this set is a woman between 18 and 30 years old who had recovered from COVID-19. Each CDR3 is given with its conserved first and last residue. The D gene is left open where the match is weak. Some rows mark clone size as missing; the rest say once, few, many or name a class of expanded clone.

TRBV19	NA	TRBD1	TRBJ1-5	CARTSGQGHSNQPQHF	TGTGCCAGGACATCTGGACAGGGCCATAGCAATCAGCCCCAGCATTTT
TRBV3-1/TRBV3-2	once	NA	TRBJ2-3	CASRLGSTDTQYF	TGTGCCAGCAGACTCGGGAGCACAGATACGCAGTATTTT
TRBV19	NA	NA	TRBJ1-2	CASSTTRGGYTF	TGTGCCAGTAGTACTACTAGAGGTGGCTACACCTTC
TRBV18	once	TRBD1	TRBJ1-1	CASSIGTENTEAFF	TGTGCCAGCTCGATCGGGACAGAGAACACTGAAGCTTTCTTT
TRBV7-9	NA	TRBD1	TRBJ2-5	CASSFGQEMAQYF	TGTGCCAGCAGCTTTGGACAGGAGATGGCCCAGTACTTC
TRBV10-1	NA	NA	TRBJ1-2	CASSAPQGVDGYTF	TGCGCCAGCAGTGCCCCACAGGGAGTGGATGGCTACACCTTC
TRBV6-2/TRBV6-3	NA	NA	TRBJ1-2	CASSYSGTGREFYTF	TGTGCCAGCAGTTACTCGGGGACTGGGAGAGAGTTTTACACCTTC
TRBV4-1	NA	NA	TRBJ1-3	CASSPWAGSGNTIYF	TGCGCCAGCAGCCCCTGGGCAGGGTCTGGAAACACCATATATTTT
TRBV2	once	TRBD1	TRBJ1-2	CASSEIPGGSYGYTF	TGTGCCAGCAGTGAAATACCAGGGGGCAGCTATGGCTACACCTTC
TRBV18	NA	NA	TRBJ1-4	CASSRATSDEKLFF	TGTGCCAGCTCACGGGCGACATCCGATGAAAAACTGTTTTTT
TRBV5-1	NA	TRBD1	TRBJ2-7	CASSRGQGSYEQYF	TGCGCCAGCAGCCGGGGACAGGGATCCTACGAGCAGTACTTC
TRBV29-1	NA	TRBD1	TRBJ1-1	CSVDRDRGTEAFF	TGCAGCGTTGACAGGGACAGGGGGACTGAAGCTTTCTTT
TRBV5-1	NA	NA	TRBJ1-1	CASSSPSDLLQGPPPEGTEAFF	TGCGCCAGCAGCTCCCCCAGCGACTTACTACAGGGCCCCCCCCCAGAGGGCACTGAAGCTTTCTTT
TRBV30	NA	TRBD1	TRBJ2-2	CAWGYRGSGNTGELFF	TGTGCCTGGGGATACAGGGGCTCCGGTAACACCGGGGAGCTGTTTTTT
TRBV28	NA	TRBD1	TRBJ1-3	CASSLWRGGGNTIYF	TGTGCCAGCAGTTTGTGGAGAGGGGGCGGAAACACCATATATTTT
TRBV11-2	NA	TRBD1	TRBJ1-5	CASSFTGGNQPQHF	TGTGCCAGCAGCTTCACAGGGGGTAATCAGCCCCAGCATTTT
TRBV10-1	NA	NA	TRBJ2-3	CASSARTGTDTQYF	TGCGCCAGCAGTGCGCGCACAGGGACAGATACGCAGTATTTT
TRBV5-1	NA	NA	TRBJ1-1	CASKAGLMNTEAFF	TGCGCCAGCAAGGCAGGGCTAATGAACACTGAAGCTTTCTTT
TRBV4-1	once	NA	TRBJ2-5	CASSQEPAGQETQYF	TGCGCCAGCAGCCAAGAACCGGCGGGTCAAGAGACCCAGTACTTC
TRBV7-9	NA	TRBD1	TRBJ1-2	CASSLDPRDSSFYGYTF	TGTGCCAGCAGCTTAGACCCCCGGGACAGTTCCTTCTATGGCTACACCTTC
TRBV6-5	NA	NA	TRBJ2-1	CASSHEGVGDEQFF	TGTGCCAGCAGCCACGAGGGGGTAGGGGATGAGCAGTTCTTC
TRBV25-1	NA	TRBD1	TRBJ1-2	CASQPVLILHDRDYGYTF	TGTGCCAGCCAACCTGTGTTGATACTCCATGACAGGGACTATGGCTACACCTTC
TRBV7-2	few	NA	TRBJ1-1	CASSLRLVERGMDTEAFF	TGTGCCAGCAGCTTAAGATTGGTCGAAAGGGGTATGGACACTGAAGCTTTCTTT
TRBV28	NA	NA	TRBJ1-5	CASSLVTGGNQPQHF	TGTGCCAGCAGTTTAGTTACGGGGGGCAATCAGCCCCAGCATTTT
TRBV6-1	NA	NA	TRBJ1-4	CASSENVGAREEKLFF	TGTGCCAGCAGTGAAAATGTAGGGGCAAGGGAAGAAAAACTGTTTTTT
TRBV10-2	NA	NA	TRBJ2-1	CASREGASGYNEQFF	TGCGCCAGCAGGGAGGGGGCTAGCGGGTACAATGAGCAGTTCTTC
TRBV30	NA	TRBD1	TRBJ1-1	CAWSSPLGGQNTEAFF	TGTGCCTGGAGTTCCCCTCTAGGGGGCCAGAACACTGAAGCTTTCTTT
TRBV16	NA	TRBD1	TRBJ2-7	CASSQSVGQGRYEQYF	TGTGCCAGCAGCCAGTCTGTAGGACAGGGGCGTTACGAGCAGTACTTC
TRBV5-1	NA	TRBD2	TRBJ2-3	CASSPGTSGGTQYF	TGCGCCAGCAGCCCGGGGACTAGCGGGGGCACGCAGTATTTT
TRBV7-9	NA	TRBD2	TRBJ2-5	CASSLLAGGGETQYF	TGTGCCAGCAGCTTACTAGCGGGGGGAGGAGAGACCCAGTACTTC
TRBV6-5	NA	TRBD1	TRBJ2-1	CASRGQVGNEQFF	TGTGCCAGCAGAGGACAGGTTGGGAATGAGCAGTTCTTC
TRBV2	NA	NA	TRBJ1-2	CASRATGDYGYTF	TGTGCCAGCAGGGCGACAGGAGACTATGGCTACACCTTC
TRBV24-1	once	NA	TRBJ1-5	CATPGSGAQHF	TGTGCCACCCCCGGGAGTGGGGCCCAGCATTTT
TRBV28	NA	NA	TRBJ1-3	CASSLGGTVGNTIYF	TGTGCCAGCAGTTTAGGCGGGACTGTTGGAAACACCATATATTTT
TRBV3-1/TRBV3-2	NA	NA	TRBJ2-7	CASSPGTDSYEQYF	TGTGCCAGCAGCCCCGGGACTGACTCCTACGAGCAGTACTTC
TRBV11-2	NA	TRBD1	TRBJ2-3	CASSSQGAEDTQYF	TGTGCCAGCAGCTCACAGGGGGCAGAAGATACGCAGTATTTT
TRBV7-2	NA	NA	TRBJ1-1	CASSPVRGGTEAFF	TGTGCCAGCAGCCCCGTAAGGGGCGGAACTGAAGCTTTCTTT
TRBV9	NA	TRBD2	TRBJ2-3	CASSVDAGEADTQYF	TGTGCCAGCAGCGTAGATGCGGGGGAAGCAGATACGCAGTATTTT
TRBV11-2	NA	TRBD2	TRBJ2-5	CASSFSGGFQETQYF	TGTGCCAGCAGCTTTAGCGGGGGCTTTCAAGAGACCCAGTACTTC
TRBV6-2/TRBV6-3	NA	TRBD2	TRBJ2-3	CASSSRLAGDTRGDTQYF	TGTGCCAGCAGTTCGCGACTAGCGGGGGACACCCGGGGGGATACGCAGTATTTT
TRBV6-4	NA	TRBD2	TRBJ2-3	CASSETGGITDTQYF	TGTGCCAGCAGTGAAACGGGGGGAATTACAGATACGCAGTATTTT
TRBV18	NA	TRBD1	TRBJ2-3	CASSPPNRGGTDTQYF	TGTGCCAGCTCACCACCTAACAGGGGGGGCACAGATACGCAGTATTTT
TRBV5-6	NA	TRBD1	TRBJ2-1	CASISPGQGVPVQFF	TGTGCCAGCATCAGCCCGGGACAGGGGGTCCCCGTGCAGTTCTTC
TRBV21-1	NA	NA	TRBJ2-2	CGDSVAHTGELFF	TGTGGGGACAGTGTCGCTCACACCGGGGAGCTGTTTTTT
TRBV30	NA	TRBD1	TRBJ1-1	CAFSFGQGRAITEAFF	TGTGCCTTTTCATTCGGACAGGGAAGGGCGATAACTGAAGCTTTCTTT
TRBV7-8	NA	NA	TRBJ1-4	CASSPGAGGGLSEKLFF	TGTGCCAGCAGCCCCGGGGCCGGCGGGGGGCTTAGTGAAAAACTGTTTTTT
TRBV28	NA	NA	TRBJ1-1	CASRVGRENTEAFF	TGTGCCAGCAGGGTAGGACGGGAGAACACTGAAGCTTTCTTT
TRBV25-1	NA	NA	TRBJ2-4	CARPNLQGYGKNIQYF	TGTGCCAGACCCAATTTGCAGGGGTATGGCAAAAACATTCAGTACTTC
TRBV7-9	NA	NA	TRBJ1-3	CASSLILMSAGPGNTIYF	TGTGCCAGCAGCTTAATCTTGATGAGTGCGGGACCTGGAAACACCATATATTTT
TRBV5-4	NA	TRBD2	TRBJ2-5	CASSSGLALETQYF	TGTGCCAGCAGCTCGGGACTAGCGTTAGAGACCCAGTACTTC
TRBV28	NA	TRBD1	TRBJ1-2	CASSSGTGGSVYYGYTF	TGTGCCAGCAGTTCCGGGACAGGGGGCTCAGTTTACTATGGCTACACCTTC
TRBV11-2	once	TRBD1	TRBJ1-4	CASSLSRTGEKLFF	TGTGCCAGCAGCTTAAGTAGGACAGGGGAAAAACTGTTTTTT
TRBV4-2	NA	TRBD1	TRBJ2-2	CASSQDLEGGAVGELFF	TGTGCCAGCAGCCAAGATCTCGAAGGGGGCGCCGTCGGGGAGCTGTTTTTT
TRBV2	NA	NA	TRBJ1-3	CASAWTDLNTIYF	TGTGCCAGCGCCTGGACAGACCTAAACACCATATATTTT
TRBV9	NA	TRBD2	TRBJ2-3	CASSGLAEATDTQYF	TGTGCCAGCAGCGGACTAGCGGAGGCGACAGATACGCAGTATTTT
TRBV12-3/TRBV12-4	NA	TRBD1	TRBJ1-1	CASRGTGDTEAFF	TGTGCCAGCAGGGGGACAGGGGACACTGAAGCTTTCTTT
TRBV2	NA	NA	TRBJ2-7	CASSEWELYEQYF	TGTGCCAGCAGTGAATGGGAGCTCTACGAGCAGTACTTC
TRBV10-3	NA	NA	TRBJ2-1	CATKQGSVGDEQFF	TGTGCCACCAAACAGGGCTCAGTTGGGGATGAGCAGTTCTTC
TRBV7-9	NA	NA	TRBJ2-1	CASSLAGLGYNEQFF	TGTGCCAGCAGCTTAGCGGGACTGGGCTACAATGAGCAGTTCTTC
TRBV5-1	NA	TRBD2	TRBJ2-2	CASSTGLAGGNTGELFF	TGCGCCAGCAGCACCGGACTAGCGGGGGGGAACACCGGGGAGCTGTTTTTT